This TCR beta chain stems from a study of cytomegalovirus exposure and HLA in healthy donors. The PCR contained 60 Vbeta and 13 Jbeta primers. Data came from immunoSEQ multiplex PCR; TCRdb stores just in-frame clones and leaves some out. Of 150,000 to 200,000 clones listed, over 70% are singletons. Study-wide points: TCR beta chains associated with HLA were, in a later analysis, more clonally expanded than equally common others. Later analysis associated a missense DCLRE1C variant with TCR beta V- and J-gene trimming. Researchers reported that a few CMV-associated chains were confirmed in vitro as CMV antigen-specific. CMV serostatus was the sole immune exposure information available.

V shed 0 bases, J shed 6 bases, and the junction held 0 bases outside the gene matches. This CDR3 comprises 13 residues. CDR1 and CDR2 from the germline V gene are SGHRS and YFSETQ. About this clone: The target antigen is unknown. Additional DNA sequences in this sample encode the identical CDR3.

The receptor's source is a man in his forties or fifties in good health and CMV-seropositive. The specimen was PBMCs. This rearrangement joins TRBV5-1 to TRBJ2-1, with TRBD1 identical over 7 bases. This chain's CDR3 is CASSLGQGNEQFF. The CDR3 coding sequence is TGCGCCAGCAGCTTGGGACAGGGCAATGAGCAGTTCTTC.